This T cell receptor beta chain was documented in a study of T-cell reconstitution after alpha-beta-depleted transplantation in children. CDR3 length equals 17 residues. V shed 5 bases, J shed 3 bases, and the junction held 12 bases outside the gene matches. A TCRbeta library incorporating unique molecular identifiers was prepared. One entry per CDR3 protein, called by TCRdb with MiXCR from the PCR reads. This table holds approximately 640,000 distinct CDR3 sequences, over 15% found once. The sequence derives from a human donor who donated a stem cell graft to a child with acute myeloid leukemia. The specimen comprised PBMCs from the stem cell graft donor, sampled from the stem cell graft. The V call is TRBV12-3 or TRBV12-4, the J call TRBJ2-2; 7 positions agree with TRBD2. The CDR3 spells CASSILGLDPDTGELFF. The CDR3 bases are TGTGCCAGCAGTATACTCGGACTAGACCCGGACACCGGGGAGCTGTTTTTT.